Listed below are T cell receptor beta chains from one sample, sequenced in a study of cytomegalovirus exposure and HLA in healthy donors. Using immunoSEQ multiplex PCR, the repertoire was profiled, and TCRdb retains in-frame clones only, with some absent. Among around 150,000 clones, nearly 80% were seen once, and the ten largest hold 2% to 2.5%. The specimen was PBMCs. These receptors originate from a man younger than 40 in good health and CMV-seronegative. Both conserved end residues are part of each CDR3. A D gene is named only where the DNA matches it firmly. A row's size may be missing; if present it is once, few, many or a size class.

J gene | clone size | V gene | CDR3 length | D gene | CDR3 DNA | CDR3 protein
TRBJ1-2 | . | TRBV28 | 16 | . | TGTGCCAGCAGTTTACAACTTACAGGCGATCTCTATGGCTACACCTTC | CASSLQLTGDLYGYTF
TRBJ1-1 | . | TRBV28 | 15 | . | TGTGCCAGCAGTTTCGATGGCATGGTGGTAACTGAAGCTTTCTTT | CASSFDGMVVTEAFF
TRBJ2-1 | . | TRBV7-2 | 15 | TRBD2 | TGTGCCAGCAGCGACACCGGGACTAGAACGAATGAGCAGTTCTTC | CASSDTGTRTNEQFF
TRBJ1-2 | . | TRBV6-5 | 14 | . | TGTGCCAGCAGTCTGAATCTAGCTAACTATGGCTACACCTTC | CASSLNLANYGYTF
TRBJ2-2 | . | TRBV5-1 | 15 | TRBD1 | TGCGCCAGCAGCTTAGGGACAGGGAGTGCCGGGGAGCTGTTTTTT | CASSLGTGSAGELFF
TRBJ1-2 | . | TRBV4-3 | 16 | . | TGCGCCAGCAGCCAAGAGGGTAGGGGCCTTAACTATGGCTACACCTTC | CASSQEGRGLNYGYTF
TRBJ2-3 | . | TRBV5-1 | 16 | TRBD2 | TGCGCCAGCAGCCCGCCCCTGGCAGCGGGAGGAGATACGCAGTATTTT | CASSPPLAAGGDTQYF
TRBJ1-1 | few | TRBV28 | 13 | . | TGTGCCAGCAGGCGCTCCCCGATCACTGAAGCTTTCTTT | CASRRSPITEAFF
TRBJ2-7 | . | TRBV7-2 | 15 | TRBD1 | TGTGCCAGCAGCCTTCGTTGGACAGGGAACTACGAGCAGTACTTC | CASSLRWTGNYEQYF
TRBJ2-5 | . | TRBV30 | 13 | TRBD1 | TGTGCCAACGACAGGGGGCCGGGGGAGACCCAGTACTTC | CANDRGPGETQYF
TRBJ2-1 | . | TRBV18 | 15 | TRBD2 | TGTGCCAGCTCACCCGACCTAGCGGCCTACAATGAGCAGTTCTTC | CASSPDLAAYNEQFF
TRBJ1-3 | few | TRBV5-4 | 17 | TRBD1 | TGTGCCAGCAGCCCCAATAGTGGGACAGGGGGCGCGAACACCATATATTTT | CASSPNSGTGGANTIYF
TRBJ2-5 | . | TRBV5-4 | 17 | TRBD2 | TGTGCCAGCAGCTTGAGGGCTAGCGGGAGGGCCAGCGAGACCCAGTACTTC | CASSLRASGRASETQYF
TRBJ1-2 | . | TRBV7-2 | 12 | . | TGTGCCAGCAGCTTAGGGGGCGGTGGCTACACCTTC | CASSLGGGGYTF
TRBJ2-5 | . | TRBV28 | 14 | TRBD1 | TGTGCCAGCAGTCCGAGGACAGGCCAAGAGACCCAGTACTTC | CASSPRTGQETQYF
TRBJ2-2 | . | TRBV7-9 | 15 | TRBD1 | TGTGCCAGCAGCTCCCCGGGACAGGGGACCGGGGAGCTGTTTTTT | CASSSPGQGTGELFF
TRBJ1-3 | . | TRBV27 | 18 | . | TGTGCCAGCAGTCCCTGGGCGGGGCGTAGTCACTCTGGAAACACCATATATTTT | CASSPWAGRSHSGNTIYF
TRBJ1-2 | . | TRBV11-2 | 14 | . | TGTGCCAGCAGCTCTCTGACGGGGGGCCATGGCTACACCTTC | CASSSLTGGHGYTF
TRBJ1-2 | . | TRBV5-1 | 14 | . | TGCGCCAGCAGCTTGTTGTCAGATAACTATGGCTACACCTTC | CASSLLSDNYGYTF
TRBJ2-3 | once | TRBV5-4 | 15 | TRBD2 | TGTGCCAGCAGCTCCCAGCGGGAGGGCACAGATACGCAGTATTTT | CASSSQREGTDTQYF
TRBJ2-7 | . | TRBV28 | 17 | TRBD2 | TGTGCCAGCAGCTTAGATCTAGCGGGGGAAATCTCCTACGAGCAGTACTTC | CASSLDLAGEISYEQYF
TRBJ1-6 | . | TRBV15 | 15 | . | TGTGCCACCAGCAGACTCGAGCGGGGAAGTTCACCCCTCCACTTT | CATSRLERGSSPLHF
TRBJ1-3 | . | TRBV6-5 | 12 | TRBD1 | TGTGCCAGCAGAGCCCCAGGGGGCACCATATATTTT | CASRAPGGTIYF
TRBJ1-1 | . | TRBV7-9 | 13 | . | TGTGCCAGCAGGCGTCCCTTTCTCGCTGAAGCTTTCTTT | CASRRPFLAEAFF
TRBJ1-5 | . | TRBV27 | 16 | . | TGTGCCAGCAGTTCCCGGGGAGGGACGGGCAATCAGCCCCAGCATTTT | CASSSRGGTGNQPQHF
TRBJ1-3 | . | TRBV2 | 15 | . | TGTGCCAGCAGTTTACAGGTGATCTCTGGAAACACCATATATTTT | CASSLQVISGNTIYF
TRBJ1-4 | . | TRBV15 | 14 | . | TGTGCCACCAAGGGCGGGGCAACTAATGAAAAACTGTTTTTT | CATKGGATNEKLFF
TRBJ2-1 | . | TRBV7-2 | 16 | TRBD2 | TGTGCCAGCAGCTTTGCTAGCGGGAGAGGGCACAATGAGCAGTTCTTC | CASSFASGRGHNEQFF
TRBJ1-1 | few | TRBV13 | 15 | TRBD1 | TGTGCCAGCAGCTCAGACAGGGGCTGGAACACTGAAGCTTTCTTT | CASSSDRGWNTEAFF
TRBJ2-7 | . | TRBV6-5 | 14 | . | TGTGCCAGCAAGGTTATGGGCAGTTCCTACGAGCAGTACTTC | CASKVMGSSYEQYF
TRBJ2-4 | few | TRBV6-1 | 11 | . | TGTGCCAGCAAACATCAAAACATTCAGTACTTC | CASKHQNIQYF
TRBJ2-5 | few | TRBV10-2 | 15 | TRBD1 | TGCGCCAGCAGTGAGTCCGACAGGGCAGGAGAGACCCAGTACTTC | CASSESDRAGETQYF
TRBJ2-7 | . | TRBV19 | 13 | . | TGTGCCAGTAGTCCCGACAGCTCCTACGAGCAGTACTTC | CASSPDSSYEQYF
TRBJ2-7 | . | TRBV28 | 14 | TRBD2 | TGTGCCAGCAGTTTAAGGCGGGAGGGCCTAAAGCAGTACTTC | CASSLRREGLKQYF
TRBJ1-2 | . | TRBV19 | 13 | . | TGTGCCAGTAGTATCGCAGGGGACTATGGCTACACCTTC | CASSIAGDYGYTF
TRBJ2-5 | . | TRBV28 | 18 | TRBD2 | TGTGCCAGTTCTTCCGGTGGCGGGAGAAGCACCCTACAAGAGACCCAGTACTTC | CASSSGGGRSTLQETQYF
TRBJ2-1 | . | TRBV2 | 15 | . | TGTGCCAGCAGTTTCGGGACATCGGGCTACAATGAGCAGTTCTTC | CASSFGTSGYNEQFF